The present TCR beta chain was sequenced within a study of neurological immune-mediated disorders. This CDR3 is 19 amino acids long. The J segment lost 4 bases and the V segment lost 6 bases, leaving 20 bases of the junction unmatched. From germline, CDR1 is SGDLS and CDR2 YYNGEE. Synthesis of cDNA used 5'RACE (with 10-nucleotide random UMIs). TCRdb redid the calling of the 5' RACE reads with MiXCR, one entry per CDR3 protein. The sample lists 23,000 or so distinct CDR3 sequences; about 13% were seen once. Notes on the study in general: No CDR3 amino acid sequences were shared by expanded clones across subjects, suggesting private repertoires in all groups.

This clonotype showed up many times. Its cognate antigen is unknown. This chain connects TRBV9 to TRBJ2-2; 8 bases line up with TRBD1. This receptor was taken from a woman aged 55-69 years with HTLV-1-associated myelopathy (HAM/TSP). The sequenced sample consisted of PBMCs. In DNA form, the CDR3 reads TGTGCCAGCATCAGAGTTTCGATGGGGGGACAGGTGGGCACCGGGGAGCTGTTTTTT. This encodes CASIRVSMGGQVGTGELFF.